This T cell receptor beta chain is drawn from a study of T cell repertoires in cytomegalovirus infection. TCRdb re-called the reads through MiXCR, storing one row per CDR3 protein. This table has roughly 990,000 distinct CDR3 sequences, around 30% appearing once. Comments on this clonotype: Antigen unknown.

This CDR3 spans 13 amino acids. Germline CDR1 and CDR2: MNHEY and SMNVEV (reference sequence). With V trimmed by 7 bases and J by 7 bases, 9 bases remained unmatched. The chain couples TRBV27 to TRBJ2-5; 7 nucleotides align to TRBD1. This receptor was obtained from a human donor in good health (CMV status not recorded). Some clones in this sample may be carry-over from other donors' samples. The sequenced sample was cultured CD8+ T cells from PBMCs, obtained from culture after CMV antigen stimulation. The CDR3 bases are TGTGCCAGCATATCAGGGGGTCAATGGACCCAGTACTTC. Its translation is CASISGGQWTQYF.